This T cell receptor beta chain was retrieved from a study of vaccination and CD4 T cells after COVID-19. The CDR3 is 15 amino acids. The ends lost 4 bases at V and 2 bases at J; junction bases unmatched: 5. The germline V gene encodes CDR1 MNHNS and CDR2 SASEGT. At the Johns Hopkins FTIC core, DNA taken from cultured CD4+ T cells was sequenced by way of the Oncomine TCR Beta short-read assay. TCRdb recomputed calls from the PCR reads with MiXCR, one row per CDR3 protein. The sample shows roughly 9,900 distinct CDR3 sequences, 60% to 65% of them seen only once. This clonotype is labeled medium-sized (0.01 to 0.1%). Antigen unknown. Treatment specified: roughly 10-day PBMC culture with coronavirus spike peptide pools or control peptides (ViraFEST assay).

The V call is TRBV6-1, the J call TRBJ2-7; 10 bases map to TRBD1. The clonotype originates from a human donor who had recovered from COVID-19. Material for sequencing was CD4+ T cells from blood, cultured in vitro. CDR3 DNA sequence: TGTGCCAGCAGTGCCGGGACAGGGGCCGCCTACGAGCAGTACTTC. This translates into CASSAGTGAAYEQYF.